A single sample is the source of the 20 T cell receptor beta chains below, sequenced in a study of cytomegalovirus exposure and HLA in healthy donors. Researchers ran the PCR with 60 Vbeta and 13 Jbeta primers. Using immunoSEQ multiplex PCR, the repertoire was profiled, and TCRdb retains in-frame clones only, with some absent. The top ten clones hold 3.1% of a sample with under 120,000 clones, 70% to 80% of them seen once. Specimen: PBMCs. The receptors stem from a middle-aged woman in good health and CMV-seronegative.

This chain uses TRBV7-2 with TRBJ2-4, with 12 bases fitting TRBD2. Germline CDR1 SGHTA, CDR2 FQGNSA. The CDR3 has 18 residues. The junction had 8 bases not matched to a gene; V was cut back by 5 bases and J by 0 bases. Here the CDR3 reads CASSLGLAGSKAKNIQYF. The CDR3 region has the DNA TGTGCCAGCAGCCTAGGACTAGCGGGGTCGAAAGCCAAAAACATTCAGTACTTC.

The chain combines TRBV6-5 with TRBJ2-7; 8 bases are shared with TRBD1. The germline V gene has CDR1 MNHEY and CDR2 SVGAGI. The CDR3 contains 15 residues. The V segment lost 6 bases and the J segment 6 bases; nucleotides outside the gene matches: 13. CDR3 sequence: CASSFSWTGRAEQYF. CDR3 DNA sequence: TGTGCCAGCAGCTTCAGCTGGACAGGGCGGGCCGAGCAGTACTTC.

This clone was seen only once. Distinct nucleotide sequences in the sample also encode this CDR3. The rearrangement uses TRBV5-1 and TRBJ2-1; tentatively, D is TRBD1 (6 bases). The ends were cut back, 5 bases at V and 7 bases at J, with 10 bases in the middle. Per germline, CDR1 SGHRS and CDR2 YFSETQ. This CDR3 is 12 amino acids long. The CDR3: CASSPQGNEQFF. CDR3 DNA: TGCGCCAGCAGTCCGCAGGGGAATGAGCAGTTCTTC.

The chain combines TRBV4-3 with TRBJ1-1; no definite D call. The CDR3 runs 15 residues. Trimming removed 4 bases at V and 4 bases at J, with 16 bases between. Germline V gene lookup returns CDR1 LGHNA and CDR2 YSLEER. CDR3 in amino acids: CASSRIIGFSTEAFF. CDR3 nucleotides: TGCGCCAGCAGCCGAATAATCGGGTTTAGCACTGAAGCTTTCTTT.

The count of this clone is one. V usage is TRBV29-1 and J usage is TRBJ2-3, with D possibly TRBD2 on 5 matching bases. The germline V gene has CDR1 SQVTM and CDR2 ANQGSEA. Between the trimmed V and J ends, which lost 6 bases and 4 bases, there was a span of 11 bases. The CDR3 sequence is 12 residues long. As DNA, the CDR3 is TGCAGCGTATCGGGGTCGGCAGATACGCAGTATTTT. It encodes CSVSGSADTQYF.

CDR3 nucleotides: TGTGCCAGCTCACCACAGTCAGTGATTAATGAAAAACTGTTTTTT. It yields the protein CASSPQSVINEKLFF. The chain links TRBV18 to TRBJ1-4; D is unresolved. The length of the CDR3 is 15 residues. In germline, CDR1 is KGHSH, CDR2 LQKENI. V lost 1 base and J 4 bases, leaving 10 bases between the germline ends.

V is TRBV9 and J is TRBJ2-7, with D perhaps matching TRBD1 (5 bases). Per the germline V gene, CDR1 is SGDLS and CDR2 is YYNGEE. V gave up 0 bases and J gave up 6 bases, with 16 bases separating them. The CDR3 sequence is 15 residues long. The CDR3 spells CASSVGAGYLSEQYF. For the CDR3, the DNA is TGTGCCAGCAGCGTAGGGGCAGGGTATCTCTCCGAGCAGTACTTC.

The V call is TRBV6-4, the J call TRBJ1-3, with D perhaps TRBD1 (5 bases). Trimming took 0 bases from V and 3 from J, leaving 9 bases between them. The CDR3 is 15 amino acids. CDR1 and CDR2 from the germline V gene are MRHNA and SNTAGT. In DNA, the CDR3 is TGTGCCAGCAGTGACTCAGGGACTTGTGGAAACACCATATATTTT. Its protein product is CASSDSGTCGNTIYF.

The CDR3 sequence: CASSLEQAPYGYTF. The CDR3 nucleotides read TGCGCCAGCAGCTTGGAGCAGGCCCCCTATGGCTACACCTTC. J is TRBJ1-2 and V is TRBV5-1; D gene unclear. V lost 0 bases, J lost 4 bases, and 10 bases lay in between. The CDR3 spans 14 residues. The germline CDR1 and CDR2 sequences are SGHRS and YFSETQ.

This clone was detected only a few times. The chain is built from TRBV11-2 and TRBJ1-4; 7 nucleotides align to TRBD1. Germline CDR1 SGHAT, CDR2 FQNNGV. This CDR3 is built from 15 residues. The J segment lost 8 bases and the V segment lost 1 base, leaving 7 bases of the junction unmatched. In DNA form, the CDR3 reads TGTGCCAGCAGCTTAGGACAGGGCCAAGGGGAAAAACTGTTTTTT. Translated, it gives CASSLGQGQGEKLFF.

The V call is TRBV15, the J call TRBJ2-2; D may be TRBD2 (6 bases). Trimming left V 8 bases short and J 3 bases short, with 13 bases between. The length of the CDR3 is 14 residues. Germline loops: CDR1 LNHNV, CDR2 YYDKDF (reference sequence). Here the CDR3 reads CATAQGGDTGELFF. For the CDR3, the DNA is TGTGCCACCGCCCAAGGCGGGGACACCGGGGAGCTGTTTTTT.

The chain employs TRBV28 and TRBJ2-7, with D tentatively TRBD2 (6 bases). The CDR3 spans 12 residues. The germline V and J ends were trimmed by 5 bases and 5 bases, with 10 bases remaining between them. CDR1 and CDR2 (germline): MDHEN, SYDVKM. The CDR3 DNA reads as TGTGCCAGCAGTGATCAGCGGGACGAGCAGTACTTC. Amino acid sequence: CASSDQRDEQYF.

The chain joins TRBV7-9 to TRBJ2-5; 8 positions match TRBD1. The ends lost 5 bases at V and 5 bases at J; junction bases unmatched: 13. Germline V gene sequence: CDR1 SEHNR, CDR2 FQNEAQ (reference sequence). The CDR3 totals 16 residues. In DNA form, the CDR3 reads TGTGCCAGCAGCGCCGACAGGGGAGTCCGTCGGGAGACCCAGTACTTC. Its protein product is CASSADRGVRRETQYF.

The J gene is TRBJ2-3, the V gene TRBV5-1; TRBD1 agrees at 10 bases. V dropped 5 bases and J dropped 3; count of bases not matched to a gene: 3. From germline, CDR1 is SGHRS and CDR2 YFSETQ. There are 14 residues in the CDR3. CDR3 residues: CASRKGQGTDTQYF. CDR3 DNA: TGCGCCAGCAGGAAGGGACAGGGGACAGATACGCAGTATTTT. The full variable domain, its missing parts supplied by reference TRBV5-1 and TRBJ2-3, is KAGVTQTPRYLIKTRGQQVTLSCSPISGHRSVSWYQQTPGQGLQFLFEYFSETQRNKGNFPGRFSGRQFSNSRSEMNVSTLELGDSALYLCASRKGQGTDTQYFGPGTRLTVL.

The rearrangement uses TRBV20-1 and TRBJ1-2; TRBD1 is a possible D gene (6 bases). This CDR3 region has 11 residues. With 5 bases removed from V and 4 bases from J, the gap between germline ends came to 8 bases. The germline gives CDR1 DFQATT, CDR2 SNEGSKA (reference sequence). CDR3 sequence (DNA): TGCAGTGCTCCCAGGGGCTATGGCTACACCTTC. It encodes CSAPRGYGYTF.

This clone was counted between two and nine times. This rearrangement joins TRBV28 to TRBJ1-1; TRBD1 matches 8 bases. The CDR3 is made up of 16 amino acids. CDR1 and CDR2 from the germline V gene are MDHEN and SYDVKM. The junction had 8 bases not matched to a gene; V was cut back by 5 bases and J by 0 bases. CDR3 DNA: TGTGCCAGCAGTACGACAGGGGCGGTCATGAACACTGAAGCTTTCTTT. It is translated as CASSTTGAVMNTEAFF.

V gene TRBV4-3 combines with J gene TRBJ1-1; D is ambiguous. Germline lookup yields CDR1 LGHNA and CDR2 YSLEER. The V and J ends lost 0 bases and 5 bases respectively, with 10 bases between them. This CDR3 comprises 14 residues. CDR3 nucleotides: TGCGCCAGCAGCCAAGATCAACGGAGGACTGAAGCTTTCTTT. This translates into CASSQDQRRTEAFF.

V and J are TRBV15 and TRBJ2-3; 8 bases fit TRBD2. The V segment lost 5 bases and the J segment 2 bases; nucleotides outside the gene matches: 3. Germline loops: CDR1 LNHNV, CDR2 YYDKDF (reference sequence). The CDR3 is 14 residues long. CDR3 sequence: CATSPAGDTDTQYF. In DNA, the CDR3 is TGTGCCACCAGCCCAGCGGGAGACACAGATACGCAGTATTTT.

This clone came up a few times. CDR3 in DNA: TGTGCCAGCATGAGGCCGGAACTAGCGGGGTCAATCCACGAGCAGTACTTC. It encodes CASMRPELAGSIHEQYF. The chain joins TRBV28 to TRBJ2-7; 10 bases line up with TRBD2. V shed 7 bases and J 5 bases; nucleotides not matched to a gene: 17. The CDR3 sequence is 17 residues long. Germline V gene lookup returns CDR1 MDHEN and CDR2 SYDVKM. The complete variable domain, with remaining parts taken from reference TRBV28 and TRBJ2-7, reads DVKVTQSSRYLVKRTGEKVFLECVQDMDHENMFWYRQDPGLGLRLIYFSYDVKMKEKGDIPEGYSVSREKKERFSLILESASTNQTSMYLCASMRPELAGSIHEQYFGPGTRLTVT.

V gene TRBV6-5 combines with J gene TRBJ1-1; 10 positions agree with TRBD1. The germline V gene has CDR1 MNHEY and CDR2 SVGAGI. The J segment lost 4 bases and the V segment lost 3 bases, leaving 2 bases of the junction unmatched. This CDR3 has 14 residues. CDR3 in amino acids: CASSYGQGVTEAFF. CDR3 coding DNA: TGTGCCAGCAGTTATGGACAGGGGGTCACTGAAGCTTTCTTT.